The 22 T cell receptor beta chains presented below share a single source sample, sequenced in a study of cytomegalovirus exposure and HLA in healthy donors. This PCR relied on a set of 60 Vbeta primers and 13 Jbeta primers. The table came from immunoSEQ multiplex PCR; TCRdb's copy has only in-frame clones and leaves some out. There are 110,000 or so clones in the sample; approximately 74% occur only once, and approximately 10% lies in the top ten. The sequenced sample consisted of PBMCs. The receptors here all came from a woman in her fifties or sixties in good health and CMV-seropositive.

Only a few counts were recorded for this clone. The V call is TRBV5-5, the J call TRBJ2-1, with 9 bases that match TRBD2. V lost 4 bases, J lost 0 bases, and 5 bases stayed unmatched. Germline CDR1 is SGHKS and CDR2 is YYEKEE (reference sequence). The CDR3 is made up of 16 amino acids. The CDR3 nucleotides are TGTGCCAGCAGCCGACTAGCGGCTCTCTCCTACAATGAGCAGTTCTTC. Its translation is CASSRLAALSYNEQFF.

The genes are TRBV7-2 and TRBJ1-1; D is ambiguous. The CDR3 has 15 amino acids. V was pared by 0 bases and J by 6 bases, with 14 bases between. Germline values: CDR1 SGHTA, CDR2 FQGNSA. The CDR3 region is CASSLARGSSAEAFF. CDR3 sequence (DNA): TGTGCCAGCAGCTTAGCGCGGGGAAGTTCGGCTGAAGCTTTCTTT.

This chain joins TRBV9 and TRBJ2-7, with TRBD2 identical over 11 bases. Per the germline V gene, CDR1 is SGDLS and CDR2 is YYNGEE. The CDR3 is 16 residues long. Germline trimming cut 0 bases from V and 3 bases from J; bases unmatched to any gene: 5. In DNA, the CDR3 is TGTGCCAGCAGCGTAGGAACTAGCGGGAGAAGCTACGAGCAGTACTTC. Residues: CASSVGTSGRSYEQYF.

This rearrangement joins TRBV28 to TRBJ1-4; perhaps TRBD1 as D (5 bases). V was clipped by 8 bases and J by 3 bases, with 10 bases between them. There are 13 residues in the CDR3. Germline values: CDR1 MDHEN, CDR2 SYDVKM. CDR3 in DNA: TGTGCCAGCCTGGGGGGGGCTAATGAAAAACTGTTTTTT. Translating gives CASLGGANEKLFF.

This clone was seen just once. The chain recombines TRBV7-8 with TRBJ2-7; D ambiguous. CDR3 length: 11 amino acids. V was shortened by 0 bases and J by 7 bases, with 4 bases between the two germline ends. Germline V gene data show CDR1 as SGHVS and CDR2 as FQNEAQ. The DNA for the CDR3 is TGTGCCAGCAGCTTAGCGGAGGAGCAGTACTTC. Protein product: CASSLAEEQYF.

The chain is built from TRBV30 and TRBJ2-7, with 8 bases lining up with TRBD1. The CDR3 has 14 amino acids. CDR1 GTSNPN and CDR2 SVGIG come from the germline V gene (reference sequence). J lost 3 bases, V lost 7 bases, and 11 bases had no gene match. This CDR3 reads CALQYRDRIYEQYF. Written as DNA, the CDR3 is TGTGCCTTACAATACCGGGACAGGATCTACGAGCAGTACTTC.

J is TRBJ1-5 and V is TRBV19, with D unresolved. Germline V gene data show CDR1 as LNHDA and CDR2 as SQIVND (reference sequence). This CDR3 comprises 15 residues. V shed 5 bases and J shed 5 bases, with 16 bases lying between them. CDR3 sequence: CASSFNMVRDQPQHF. DNA of the CDR3: TGTGCCAGTAGTTTCAATATGGTTAGAGATCAGCCCCAGCATTTT.

The chain is built from TRBV4-3 and TRBJ1-5, with D possibly TRBD1 on 5 matching bases. Trimming left V 2 bases short and J 1 base short, with 9 bases between. This CDR3 is 15 amino acids long. CDR1 is LGHNA and CDR2 is YSLEER in the germline V gene. CDR3 loop: CASSQSAGSNQPQHF. CDR3 coding DNA: TGCGCCAGCAGCCAATCCGCAGGGAGCAATCAGCCCCAGCATTTT.

The DNA of the CDR3 is TGTGCCAGCAGTAGCGGGAGCCCCTACGAGCAGTACTTC. Its protein product is CASSSGSPYEQYF. The chain employs TRBV7-3 and TRBJ2-7; 9 positions agree with TRBD2. The germline V gene has CDR1 SGHTA and CDR2 FQGTGA. V lost 6 bases, J lost 2 bases, and 2 bases stayed unmatched. The CDR3 has 13 amino acids.

CDR3 loop: CASAAGGLGNQPQHF. The CDR3 DNA sequence: TGTGCCAGCGCCGCGGGGGGTCTTGGCAATCAGCCCCAGCATTTT. This chain uses TRBV2 with TRBJ1-5; weak D call: TRBD1 (5 bases). The CDR3 length is 15 residues. Trimming took 8 bases from V and 2 from J, leaving 16 bases between them. The germline gives CDR1 SNHLY, CDR2 FYNNEI.

This clone is a singleton in its sample. This chain links TRBV30 with TRBJ2-7, with 12 bases fitting TRBD2. The end of the DNA fits TRBJ2-5 better, so the J call may be wrong. Germline V CDR1 and CDR2: GTSNPN, SVGIG (reference sequence). The CDR3 runs 13 residues. The DNA for the CDR3 is TGTGCCTGGAAACTAGCGGGGGGCGAGACCCAGTACTTC. Encoded protein: CAWKLAGGETQYF.

This clone occurred a few times. The gene calls are TRBV12-5 and TRBJ2-2, with 9 bases identical to TRBD1. Germline V lookup: CDR1 LGHNT, CDR2 FRNRAP. With 7 bases clipped from V and 6 bases from J, the junction kept 6 bases outside the gene matches. The CDR3 extends over 14 amino acids. The CDR3 coding sequence is TGTGCTAGTGCCCGGACAGGGGAGGCCGGGGAGCTGTTTTTT. This codes for CASARTGEAGELFF.

The chain employs TRBV18 and TRBJ2-3; D ambiguous. V was clipped by 2 bases and J by 6 bases, with 6 bases between them. Germline V gene data show CDR1 as KGHSH and CDR2 as LQKENI. This CDR3 comprises 12 residues. CDR3 DNA sequence: TGTGCCAGCTCACCAGCGTCTGATACGCAGTATTTT. This gives the protein CASSPASDTQYF.

V is TRBV6-5 and J is TRBJ1-2, with 9 bases aligning to TRBD1. CDR3 size: 14 residues. Trimming removed 5 bases from V and 7 bases from J; junction bases left unmatched: 8. Per germline, CDR1 MNHEY and CDR2 SVGAGI. The CDR3 region is CASSAGTGYGGYTF. The DNA of the CDR3 is TGTGCCAGCAGTGCCGGGACAGGGTACGGTGGCTACACCTTC.

V and J are TRBV19 and TRBJ1-2; D might be TRBD1 (5 bases). This CDR3 contains 13 residues. The V end was cut by 3 bases, the J end by 4 bases, with 9 bases between. Germline values: CDR1 LNHDA, CDR2 SQIVND (reference sequence). CDR3 DNA: TGTGCCAGTAGTATTGGGGCCGGCTATGGCTACACCTTC. As protein: CASSIGAGYGYTF.

The sample holds a few counts of this clone. V usage is TRBV4-1 and J usage is TRBJ1-2; D remains unclear. The CDR3 is 16 residues long. Trimming removed 4 bases from V and 4 bases from J, with 19 bases in between. Germline assignment: CDR1 MGHRA and CDR2 YSYEKL. The CDR3 region is CASSLEGRAEVYGYTF. CDR3 nucleotides: TGCGCCAGCAGCCTAGAAGGGCGCGCGGAGGTCTATGGCTACACCTTC.

The J gene is TRBJ1-1, the V gene TRBV27; 7 nucleotides match TRBD1. The germline V gene encodes CDR1 MNHEY and CDR2 SMNVEV (reference sequence). The J segment lost 11 bases and the V segment lost 2 bases, leaving 5 bases of the junction unmatched. The CDR3 has 12 residues. The CDR3 DNA reads TGTGCCAGCAGTTTAAGGCAGGGGGAGGCTTTCTTT. Translating it yields CASSLRQGEAFF.

The chain is built from TRBV18 and TRBJ2-5, with D unresolved. Looked up from germline, CDR1 is KGHSH and CDR2 is LQKENI. V was shortened by 0 bases and J by 5 bases, with 7 bases between the two germline ends. This CDR3 region has 13 residues. The CDR3 here is CASSPPQRETQYF. CDR3 bases: TGTGCCAGCTCACCACCCCAACGGGAGACCCAGTACTTC.

The chain uses TRBV29-1 and TRBJ2-1; 9 positions match TRBD1. Germline assignment: CDR1 SQVTM and CDR2 ANQGSEA. The CDR3 has 13 amino acids. Germline trimming cut 4 bases from V and 4 bases from J; bases unmatched to any gene: 2. In DNA form, the CDR3 reads TGCAGCGTTGGACAGGGGGGTTACAATGAGCAGTTCTTC. Translated, it gives CSVGQGGYNEQFF.

The CDR3 loop is CASSLFRGPGGTEAFF. The CDR3 DNA follows: TGTGCCAGCAGTTTATTCAGGGGTCCAGGGGGCACTGAAGCTTTCTTT. This chain links TRBV27 with TRBJ1-1; TRBD1 aligns across 7 bases. With V trimmed by 1 base and J by 4 bases, 9 bases remained unmatched. This CDR3 spans 16 amino acids. CDR1 is MNHEY, CDR2 SMNVEV, per germline (reference sequence).

The genes are TRBV7-2 and TRBJ2-7; 8 bases are shared with TRBD2. This CDR3 comprises 17 residues. V was clipped by 1 base and J by 0 bases; unmatched bases: 8. Germline values: CDR1 SGHTA, CDR2 FQGNSA. CDR3 DNA: TGTGCCAGCAGCTTAGACGGCGGGAGGTTCAGCTCCTACGAGCAGTACTTC. Protein product: CASSLDGGRFSSYEQYF.

The chain is built from TRBV14 and TRBJ2-3; D gene uncertain. The CDR3 loop spans 11 amino acids. Trimming removed 7 bases from V and 2 bases from J, with 4 bases in between. Per germline, CDR1 SGHDN and CDR2 FVKESK. CDR3 sequence (DNA): TGTGCCAGCACCAACACAGATACGCAGTATTTT. It yields the protein CASTNTDTQYF.